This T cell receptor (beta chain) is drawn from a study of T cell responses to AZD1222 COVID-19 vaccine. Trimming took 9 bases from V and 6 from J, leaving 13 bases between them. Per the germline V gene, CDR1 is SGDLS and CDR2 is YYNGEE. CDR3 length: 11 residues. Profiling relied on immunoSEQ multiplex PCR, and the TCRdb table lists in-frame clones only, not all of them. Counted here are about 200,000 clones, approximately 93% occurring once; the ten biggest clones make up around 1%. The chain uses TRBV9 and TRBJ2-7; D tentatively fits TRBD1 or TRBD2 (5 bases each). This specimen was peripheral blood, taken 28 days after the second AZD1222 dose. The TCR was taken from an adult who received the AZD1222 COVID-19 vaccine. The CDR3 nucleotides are TGTGCCACGGGGACGCCGGGCGAGCAGTACTTC. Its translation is CATGTPGEQYF.